This T cell receptor beta chain was identified in a study of T cells expressing NK-cell markers (TCRdb year 2020). About the study as a whole: Three sorted T-cell subsets (CD3+CD56+NKG2C+, CD3+CD56+NKG2C- and CD3+CD56-NKG2C+) from 8 or 9 donors had their TCR beta-chain repertoires profiled. The study sequenced eight donors, all healthy volunteers chosen at random: three men and five women. Illumina HiSeq 2000/2500, MiSeq or NextSeq was used to sequence libraries as 2 x 150 bp reads. Among the eight sequenced donors, seven were HCMV-seropositive and one was HCMV-seronegative. The paper's findings and limits, for the study overall: Whether the expanded NKG2C-expressing T cell clones were specific for HCMV antigens was left unclear. For six donors, the dominant CD3+CD56+NKG2C+ clonotypes were among the top 10 CD8+ clonotypes and accounted for about 1.0-7.5% of CD8+ T cells. Those dominant clonotypes were again the most abundant among CD3+CD56-NKG2C+ cells in a handful of donors, at about 25-60.1%.

HCMV serostatus was determined by detecting HCMV-specific IgG in serum with a commercial ELISA kit. Peripheral blood mononuclear cells were isolated from blood by Ficoll density gradient centrifugation. On this clonotype itself: Its antigen remains unidentified.

In the germline V gene, CDR1 corresponds to SGHRS and CDR2 to YFSETQ. Inclusive of the bounding cysteine and phenylalanine, the CDR3 is 15 residues long. No DNA is recorded. For sequencing, an Illumina HiSeq 2000 was employed. The TCR beta cDNA libraries were made using 5'RACE template switching, a step that added both a universal primer site and unique molecular identifiers. cDNA synthesis was primed from the TCR beta constant segment and was followed by two successive PCR amplification steps. For the original study's pipeline: MIGEC was used to demultiplex reads and group reads by UMI, and MiTCR was used to assemble and quantify clonotypes. To exclude erroneous sequences, only TCR cDNA sequences supported by at least two reads were retained. The tcR package was used for downstream repertoire analysis, and clonotypes were matched between fractions using CDR3 nucleotide sequence together with V segment. VDJmatch was used to annotate antigen specificity against VDJdb, with one amino acid substitution in CDR3 permitted. TCRdb reprocessed the reads into one record per CDR3 protein sequence, lacking DNA. The V and J calls and clone size come from TCRdb's table, not from the authors' own analysis. The data table for this sample lists about 260,000 distinct CDR3 sequences. The biggest ten clones account for 0.39% of the sample.

This receptor was taken from a man aged 18-30 years in good health. Donor details come from another sample of the same person, matched by shared clones. Sequences were obtained from blood T cells: a sorted CD56 or NKG2C T cell subset, CD4+ or CD8+ T cells, or bulk PBMC T cells (not recorded which). Here the chain combines TRBV5-1 and TRBJ2-3; TCRdb indicates TRBD1, and absent DNA this call remains unverified. The CDR3 is CASSGGQSSTDTQYF.